This T cell receptor beta chain emerged from a study of CD8+CD57+ T cells in acquired aplastic anemia. Whole-study findings and limits: The study identified roughly 29 CD8+ CDR3 sequences shared by patients and controls.

Trimming removed 3 bases from V and 4 bases from J, with 6 bases in between. Germline lookup yields CDR1 DFQATT and CDR2 SNEGSKA (reference sequence). This CDR3 comprises 11 residues. Patients who underwent sequencing had shown CD8+CD57+ cell expansion by flow cytometry. Among the patients, none had received any therapy at the time of blood sampling. With respect to this clonotype: The target antigen is unknown.

Template material for TCR beta VDJ and CDR3 profiling consisted of genomic DNA. TCRdb re-analysed the reads in MiXCR, keeping a single row per CDR3 protein. The table lists about 200,000 distinct CDR3 sequences, more than 55% of them singletons. V usage is TRBV20-1 and J usage is TRBJ1-2; D ambiguous. The TCR originated in a human donor with aplastic anemia. Source material: sorted CD4+, CD8+, or CD8+CD57+ T cells (not recorded which) from PBMCs. The CDR3: CSASRGYGYTF. CDR3 DNA sequence: TGCAGTGCTAGTCGCGGCTATGGCTACACCTTC.